The TCR beta chain under discussion was sequenced for a study of blood T cell repertoires in COVID-19. Study details: There were acute and convalescent COVID-19 samples, and they came from the United States, Italy and Spain. In each case, the material was cDNA or gDNA derived from T cells, B-cell-depleted T cells, or PBMCs.

This CDR3 has 14 amino acids. V lost 5 bases and J lost 2; bases outside the gene matches: 6. The germline CDR1 and CDR2 sequences are SQVTM and ANQGSEA. Source study methods: It was from reference gene primer amplification that nucleated cell counts were estimated. TCRdb's table, derived via immunoSEQ multiplex PCR, lists solely in-frame clones and lacks some. The V and J calls and clone size come from that table; D and trimming were worked out from the DNA. The sample holds about 200,000 clones, 70% to 90% seen once. The chain joins TRBV29-1 to TRBJ2-3; 8 bases agree with TRBD1. Input material: peripheral blood. The receptor was isolated from a young man who had recovered from COVID-19. As DNA, the CDR3 is TGCAGCGTTAGCACAGGGGGTGACACAGATACGCAGTATTTT. It codes for CSVSTGGDTDTQYF.